Sequencing of this T cell receptor (delta chain) was carried out in a study of gamma-delta chains in newborns, infants, children. Study in general: Microbial exposure reportedly drives polyclonal innate γδ T cell expansion after birth.

J lost 1 base, V lost 2 bases, and 9 bases had no gene match. The germline V gene has CDR1 GEAIGNYY and CDR2 EKD. The CDR3 extends over 20 amino acids. TCRdb called clones anew from the reads with CATT. The sample holds over a thousand delta-chain clones, about 3.6% seen once. Comments on this clone: A read error is the likely source, as a far larger clone sits one nucleotide away.

Sequencing was done on a sample of blood. The TCR originated in a child who was a newborn, infant or young child, either healthy, febrile or measles-vaccinated (not recorded which). This rearrangement joins TRDV2 to TRDJ3; 11 bases map to TRDD3. The CDR3 loop reads CACDNGAGGYQSWDTRQMFF. CDR3 sequence (DNA): TGTGCCTGTGACAACGGGGCTGGGGGATACCAGTCCTGGGACACCCGACAGATGTTTTTC.